The 31 T cell receptor beta chains listed next were all sequenced from one sample in a study of T cell responses to AZD1222 COVID-19 vaccine. The data were produced by immunoSEQ multiplex PCR, yet TCRdb's version contains in-frame clones alone and is incomplete. This table holds roughly 190,000 clones, approximately 90% found once. The specimen was peripheral blood, collected on day 0 of AZD1222 vaccination. These TCRs come from an adult in good health.

J is TRBJ2-5 and V is TRBV3-1 (or the pseudogene TRBV3-2); no reliable D call. The V end was cut by 0 bases, the J end by 2 bases, with 7 bases between. The CDR3 runs to 14 residues. The germline V gene encodes CDR1 LGHDT and CDR2 YNNKEL (reference sequence). DNA of the CDR3: TGTGCCAGCAGCCAAGAAGTCATACAAGAGACCCAGTACTTC. Translated: CASSQEVIQETQYF.

The rearrangement joins TRBV20-1 to TRBJ2-3; D gene ambiguous. Germline CDR1 and CDR2: DFQATT and SNEGSKA (reference sequence). Trimming pared 6 bases from V and 6 bases from J, leaving 10 bases between. The CDR3 is 11 residues long. DNA of the CDR3: TGCAGTGCCTTGAACGGGGATACGCAGTATTTT. Its translation: CSALNGDTQYF.

This clone was recorded once. This chain links TRBV5-6 with TRBJ1-4; 7 bases line up with TRBD1. Germline lookup yields CDR1 SGHDT and CDR2 YYEEEE. J lost 6 bases, V lost 4 bases, and 6 bases had no gene match. The CDR3 loop spans 14 amino acids. The CDR3 loop is CASSGTGVDEKLFF. In DNA, the CDR3 is TGTGCCAGCAGCGGAACAGGGGTGGATGAAAAACTGTTTTTT. The full variable domain, in which reference TRBV5-6 and TRBJ1-4 provide the parts outside the CDR3, is DAGVTQSPTHLIKTRGQQVTLRCSPKSGHDTVSWYQQALGQGPQFIFQYYEEEERQRGNFPDRFSGHQFPNYSSELNVNALLLGDSALYLCASSGTGVDEKLFFGSGTQLSVL.

This clone was picked up a small number of times. The chain recombines TRBV19 with TRBJ1-2; TRBD1 aligns across 12 bases. The V segment lost 4 bases and the J segment 4 bases; nucleotides outside the gene matches: 4. Germline CDR1 is LNHDA and CDR2 is SQIVND (reference sequence). The length of the CDR3 is 15 residues. The chain's CDR3 is CASSTGTGGGYGYTF. CDR3 nucleotides: TGTGCCAGTAGTACGGGGACAGGGGGCGGCTATGGCTACACCTTC. The full variable domain, in which reference TRBV19 and TRBJ1-2 provide the parts outside the CDR3, is DGGITQSPKYLFRKEGQNVTLSCEQNLNHDAMYWYRQDPGQGLRLIYYSQIVNDFQKGDIAEGYSVSREKKESFPLTVTSAQKNPTAFYLCASSTGTGGGYGYTFGSGTRLTVV.

The CDR3 loop reads CASSYRAESSYNEQFF. The CDR3 DNA sequence: TGTGCCAGCAGTTACCGGGCAGAGAGCTCCTACAATGAGCAGTTCTTC. The rearrangement links TRBV6-5 to TRBJ2-1; D is ambiguous. Germline V gives CDR1 MNHEY, CDR2 SVGAGI. The V gene lost 2 bases and the J gene lost 0 bases, with 11 bases spanning the gap. The CDR3 is 16 residues long.

The chain couples TRBV3-1 (or the pseudogene TRBV3-2) to TRBJ1-5; D is perhaps TRBD1 (5 bases). The germline V gene has CDR1 LGHDT and CDR2 YNNKEL (reference sequence). CDR3 length: 13 residues. V gave up 1 base and J gave up 6 bases, with 7 bases separating them. The CDR3 coding sequence is TGTGCCAGCAGCCAAGGAGGGGCTCAGCCCCAGCATTTT. Translating gives CASSQGGAQPQHF.

The V gene is TRBV15, the J gene TRBJ1-4; tentatively, D is TRBD1 (5 bases). The germline CDR1 and CDR2 sequences are LNHNV and YYDKDF (reference sequence). This CDR3 has 15 residues. Trimming removed 0 bases at V and 7 bases at J, with 12 bases between. Here the CDR3 reads CATSRDPGRSEKLFF. The CDR3 nucleotides read TGTGCCACCAGCAGAGATCCGGGGCGGAGTGAAAAACTGTTTTTT. Filled out from reference TRBV15 and TRBJ1-4, the complete variable domain reads DAMVIQNPRYQVTQFGKPVTLSCSQTLNHNVMYWYQQKSSQAPKLLFHYYDKDFNNEADTPDNFQSRRPNTSFCFLDIRSPGLGDTAMYLCATSRDPGRSEKLFFGSGTQLSVL.

This chain links TRBV29-1 with TRBJ2-1, with TRBD2 matching 11 bases. The germline gives CDR1 SQVTM, CDR2 ANQGSEA. The CDR3 extends over 15 amino acids. V shed 4 bases, J shed 1 base, and the junction held 3 bases outside the gene matches. The CDR3 is CSVGLAGRSYNEQFF. CDR3 in DNA: TGCAGCGTTGGACTAGCGGGAAGGTCCTACAATGAGCAGTTCTTC.

V usage is TRBV6-5 and J usage is TRBJ2-7, with a tentative D call TRBD2 (7 bases). The CDR3 contains 13 residues. Germline V CDR1 and CDR2: MNHEY, SVGAGI. V shed 5 bases and J shed 2 bases, with 10 bases lying between them. The CDR3 is CASSRGAAYEQYF. The DNA of the CDR3 is TGTGCCAGCAGTCGGGGGGCCGCCTACGAGCAGTACTTC.

The chain joins TRBV7-7 to TRBJ2-3, with TRBD2 as a possible D gene (6 bases). The CDR3 totals 20 residues. V was cut by 5 bases and J by 0 bases, with 27 bases left in between. CDR1 and CDR2 from the germline V gene are SSHAT and FNYEAQ (reference sequence). The CDR3 sequence is CASSPRIAVGRLTSTDTQYF. In nucleotides, the CDR3 is TGTGCCAGCAGCCCCAGAATAGCGGTTGGCAGACTAACTAGCACAGATACGCAGTATTTT.

The chain links TRBV27 to TRBJ1-5; D gene ambiguous. This CDR3 spans 15 amino acids. CDR1 is MNHEY, CDR2 SMNVEV, per germline (reference sequence). Trimming left V 1 base short and J 3 bases short, with 10 bases between. The CDR3 loop reads CASSLLGGVNQPQHF. The CDR3, as DNA: TGTGCCAGCAGTTTATTGGGCGGCGTCAATCAGCCCCAGCATTTT.

This chain joins TRBV4-2 and TRBJ2-2, with 13 bases that match TRBD2. The length of the CDR3 is 17 residues. CDR1 and CDR2 (germline): LGHNA, YNFKEQ. The V segment lost 4 bases and the J segment 4 bases; nucleotides outside the gene matches: 6. The CDR3 spells CASSPRTSGGLTGELFF. The CDR3 region has the DNA TGTGCCAGCAGCCCTCGGACTAGCGGGGGCCTCACCGGGGAGCTGTTTTTT.

The chain joins TRBV28 to TRBJ2-2; perhaps TRBD1 as D (5 bases). The V end was cut by 4 bases, the J end by 5 bases, with 17 bases between. Germline V lookup: CDR1 MDHEN, CDR2 SYDVKM. There are 16 residues in the CDR3. The CDR3 loop is CASSSIAGFGTGELFF. The DNA for the CDR3 is TGTGCCAGCAGTTCGATAGCAGGGTTCGGGACCGGGGAGCTGTTTTTT.

The V gene is TRBV7-9, the J gene TRBJ2-6, with no clear D. V lost 3 bases, J lost 6 bases, and 3 bases lay in between. The CDR3 has 12 amino acids. Looked up from germline, CDR1 is SEHNR and CDR2 is FQNEAQ (reference sequence). This CDR3 reads CASSFSANVLTF. Written as DNA, the CDR3 is TGTGCCAGCAGCTTTTCGGCCAACGTCCTGACTTTC.

Turning to this clone: The same CDR3 can be traced to other DNA sequences in this sample. V and J are TRBV27 and TRBJ1-3, with a possible D match to TRBD1 (5 bases). The CDR3 contains 14 residues. Per the germline V gene, CDR1 is MNHEY and CDR2 is SMNVEV (reference sequence). The germline V and J ends were trimmed by 4 bases and 5 bases, with 12 bases remaining between them. CDR3 DNA: TGTGCCAGCAGTTCCGGGACGGCAAGAAACACCATATATTTT. Translation gives CASSSGTARNTIYF.

In this sample, this clone turned up a few times. This rearrangement joins TRBV29-1 to TRBJ2-7, with 12 bases matching TRBD2. In germline, CDR1 is SQVTM, CDR2 ANQGSEA. V lost 3 bases, J lost 3 bases, and 6 bases stayed unmatched. The CDR3 length is 15 residues. The CDR3 nucleotides are TGCAGCGTTGAGACTAGCGGGGGATCTGTCTACGAGCAGTACTTC. Its protein product is CSVETSGGSVYEQYF.

Written as DNA, the CDR3 is TGTGCCACCAGTGATCCAGGACAGGGTGACACCGGGGAGCTGTTTTTT. Translation gives CATSDPGQGDTGELFF. The rearrangement uses TRBV24-1 and TRBJ2-2, with 8 nucleotides matching TRBD1. V lost 3 bases, J lost 3 bases, and 5 bases stayed unmatched. There are 16 residues in the CDR3. The V gene's germline CDR1 is KGHDR and CDR2 SFDVKD.

The chain is built from TRBV7-9 and TRBJ2-7; possible D gene TRBD2, 6 bases. Germline V gives CDR1 SEHNR, CDR2 FQNEAQ (reference sequence). Trimming stripped 0 bases from V and 2 bases from J, with 8 bases between. The CDR3 has 14 residues. Here the CDR3 DNA reads TGTGCCAGCAGCTTAGCGGGACTTACCTACGAGCAGTACTTC. Translation gives CASSLAGLTYEQYF.

Comment on this clone: Its ends do not fully match the called genes, so a read error is possible. The chain combines TRBV19 with TRBJ1-1, with unresolved D. CDR3 length equals 15 residues. Germline V gene lookup returns CDR1 LNHDA and CDR2 SQIVND (reference sequence). CDR3 residues: CASSLDLYMNTEAFF. CDR3 nucleotide sequence: TGTGCCAGTAGTCTAGACCTGTACATGAACACTGAAGCTTTCTTT.

For this clone: The same CDR3 arises from other DNA sequences in this sample as well. The rearrangement links TRBV7-9 to TRBJ2-3; no clear D gene. The V end was cut by 1 base, the J end by 0 bases, with 5 bases between. CDR1 is SEHNR, CDR2 FQNEAQ, per germline (reference sequence). The CDR3 extends over 14 amino acids. The CDR3 coding sequence is TGTGCCAGCAGCTTAGTAGCAAGCACAGATACGCAGTATTTT. This translates into CASSLVASTDTQYF. Variable domain in full (rest from reference TRBV7-9 and TRBJ2-3): DTGVSQNPRHKITKRGQNVTFRCDPISEHNRLYWYRQTLGQGPEFLTYFQNEAQLEKSRLLSDRFSAERPKGSFSTLEIQRTEQGDSAMYLCASSLVASTDTQYFGPGTRLTVL.

The chain is built from TRBV2 and TRBJ1-4; 9 bases line up with TRBD1. CDR1 SNHLY and CDR2 FYNNEI come from the germline V gene. The CDR3 is made up of 14 amino acids. J gave up 8 bases and V 4 bases, and 5 bases lay outside the gene matches. This CDR3 reads CASSARTGVEKLFF. The CDR3 DNA reads as TGTGCCAGCAGTGCGCGGACAGGGGTCGAAAAACTGTTTTTT.

The rearrangement uses TRBV19 and TRBJ2-2; D is ambiguous. The CDR3 length is 16 residues. V shed 1 base and J shed 2 bases, with 11 bases lying between them. CDR1 is LNHDA, CDR2 SQIVND, per germline (reference sequence). The CDR3 is CASSIVMGANTGELFF. CDR3 nucleotides: TGTGCCAGTAGTATAGTCATGGGCGCTAACACCGGGGAGCTGTTTTTT. Combining the CDR3 with reference TRBV19 and TRBJ2-2 gives the whole variable domain DGGITQSPKYLFRKEGQNVTLSCEQNLNHDAMYWYRQDPGQGLRLIYYSQIVNDFQKGDIAEGYSVSREKKESFPLTVTSAQKNPTAFYLCASSIVMGANTGELFFGEGSRLTVL.

The chain recombines TRBV28 with TRBJ1-2, with a weak D call TRBD1 (6 bases). The V end lost 6 bases, the J end lost 4 bases, and 12 bases lay between the germline ends. The CDR3 totals 13 residues. CDR1 and CDR2 from the germline V gene are MDHEN and SYDVKM. CDR3 bases: TGTGCCAGCAGCCCGGACAGCCTCTATGGCTACACCTTC. Translated, it gives CASSPDSLYGYTF.

The chain uses TRBV5-1 and TRBJ2-1, with 8 bases identical to TRBD2. Germline V gene sequence: CDR1 SGHRS, CDR2 YFSETQ. Germline trimming cut 2 bases from V and 7 bases from J; bases unmatched to any gene: 17. The CDR3 is 18 residues long. CDR3 region: CASSFSGIPLSRGNEQFF. CDR3 sequence (DNA): TGCGCCAGCAGCTTTAGCGGGATCCCTTTGAGTAGAGGTAATGAGCAGTTCTTC.

The chain joins TRBV9 to TRBJ1-2, with D perhaps TRBD1 (5 bases). From germline, CDR1 is SGDLS and CDR2 YYNGEE. The CDR3 has 15 amino acids. The V end lost 0 bases, the J end lost 9 bases, and 18 bases lay between the germline ends. The CDR3 DNA follows: TGTGCCAGCAGCGTAGAGGACAACCCGCTTTGGAGCTACACCTTC. This codes for CASSVEDNPLWSYTF.

This chain links TRBV7-8 with TRBJ2-5; D is undetermined. There are 12 residues in the CDR3. Germline V lookup: CDR1 SGHVS, CDR2 FQNEAQ. Deletions cut 2 bases from V and 4 bases from J, with 5 bases between. The CDR3 sequence is CASSLIGETQYF. The CDR3 region has the DNA TGTGCCAGCAGCTTAATTGGAGAGACCCAGTACTTC.

This chain uses TRBV6-5 with TRBJ1-2, with D unclear. V lost 0 bases and J 1 base, leaving 9 bases between the germline ends. From germline, CDR1 is MNHEY and CDR2 SVGAGI. CDR3 length equals 15 residues. The CDR3 sequence is CASSYSLGINYGYTF. The CDR3 DNA reads as TGTGCCAGCAGTTACTCCCTGGGAATTAACTATGGCTACACCTTC.

The chain joins TRBV5-1 to TRBJ2-2; possibly TRBD2 for D (5 bases). The CDR3 has 14 residues. The germline V and J ends were trimmed by 3 bases and 10 bases, with 16 bases remaining between them. The germline gives CDR1 SGHRS, CDR2 YFSETQ. CDR3 DNA: TGCGCCAGCAGCTCGCTTTCGGGATTGAAGGAGCTGTTTTTT. Translated: CASSSLSGLKELFF.

The chain recombines TRBV9 with TRBJ2-7; 10 positions match TRBD2. V shed 4 bases, J shed 6 bases, and the junction held 4 bases outside the gene matches. Germline CDR1 and CDR2: SGDLS and YYNGEE. The length of the CDR3 is 13 residues. The CDR3 DNA reads TGTGCCAGCAGCCCGGGGACTAGCGTCGAGCAGTACTTC. Translation: CASSPGTSVEQYF.

The V call is TRBV5-1, the J call TRBJ1-3; D gene ambiguous. The germline CDR1 and CDR2 sequences are SGHRS and YFSETQ. The CDR3 consists of 15 residues. The chain's CDR3 is CIRVGSPRSGNTIYF. The CDR3 DNA reads TGCATACGAGTAGGCTCCCCACGCTCTGGAAACACCATATATTTT.

This chain links TRBV11-2 with TRBJ2-5; D uncertain. Germline values: CDR1 SGHAT, CDR2 FQNNGV. V dropped 1 base and J dropped 5 bases, with 5 bases sitting between them. The CDR3 covers 12 residues. The CDR3 sequence: CASSLASETQYF. The CDR3, as DNA: TGTGCCAGCAGCTTAGCATCTGAGACCCAGTACTTC.